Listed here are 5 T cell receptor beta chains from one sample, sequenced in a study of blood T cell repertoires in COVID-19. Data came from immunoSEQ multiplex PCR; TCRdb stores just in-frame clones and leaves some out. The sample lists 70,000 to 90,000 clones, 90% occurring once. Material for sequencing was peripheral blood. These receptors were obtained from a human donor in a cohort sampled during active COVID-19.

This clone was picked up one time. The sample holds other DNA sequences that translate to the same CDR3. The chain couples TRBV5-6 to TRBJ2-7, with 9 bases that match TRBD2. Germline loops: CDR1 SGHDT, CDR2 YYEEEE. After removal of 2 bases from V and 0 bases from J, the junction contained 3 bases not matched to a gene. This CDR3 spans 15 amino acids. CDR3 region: CASSFPAGGSYEQYF. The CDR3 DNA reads TGTGCCAGCAGCTTCCCAGCGGGGGGCTCCTACGAGCAGTACTTC.

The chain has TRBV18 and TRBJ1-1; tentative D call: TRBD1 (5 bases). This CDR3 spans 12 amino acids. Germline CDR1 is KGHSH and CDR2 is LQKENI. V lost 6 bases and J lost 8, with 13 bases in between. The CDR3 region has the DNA TGTGCCAGCTCGGAACAGGTTGGAGAAGCTTTCTTT. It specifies CASSEQVGEAFF.

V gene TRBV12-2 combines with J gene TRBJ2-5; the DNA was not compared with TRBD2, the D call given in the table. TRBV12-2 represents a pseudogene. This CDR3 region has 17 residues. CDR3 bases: TGTGCAAGTCGCTCCACCCCCCCCTTGCGGGGACAAGAGACCCAGTACTTC. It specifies CASRSTPPLRGQETQYF.

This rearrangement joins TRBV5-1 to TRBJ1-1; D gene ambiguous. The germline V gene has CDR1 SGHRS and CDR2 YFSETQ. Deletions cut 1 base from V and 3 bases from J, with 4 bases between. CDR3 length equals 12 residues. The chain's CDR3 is CASSLSDTEAFF. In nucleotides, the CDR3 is TGCGCCAGCAGCTTGTCGGACACTGAAGCTTTCTTT.

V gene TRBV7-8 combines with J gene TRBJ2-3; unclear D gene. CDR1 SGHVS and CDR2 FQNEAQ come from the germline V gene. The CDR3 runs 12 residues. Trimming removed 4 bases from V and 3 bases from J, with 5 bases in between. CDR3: CASSSYTDTQYF. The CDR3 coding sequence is TGTGCCAGCAGCTCTTATACAGATACGCAGTATTTT.